One sample yielded the 25 T cell receptor beta chains listed below, sequenced in a study of technical replicates of blood from several donors. Here immunoSEQ multiplex PCR was the method, and the copy in TCRdb shows in-frame clones only, minus some. The sample holds more than 65,000 clones, just under 95% seen once. The sample taken for sequencing was T cells isolated from PBMCs. All receptors derive from a human donor in good health.

The chain combines TRBV5-1 with TRBJ1-1; D might be TRBD1 (6 bases). The CDR3 sequence is 16 residues long. Looked up from germline, CDR1 is SGHRS and CDR2 is YFSETQ. With 5 bases removed from V and 0 bases from J, the gap between germline ends came to 17 bases. CDR3 coding DNA: TGCGCCAGCAGAACGGGACAAACCAAAATGAACACTGAAGCTTTCTTT. Residues: CASRTGQTKMNTEAFF. Supplemented by reference TRBV5-1 and TRBJ1-1, the full variable domain reads KAGVTQTPRYLIKTRGQQVTLSCSPISGHRSVSWYQQTPGQGLQFLFEYFSETQRNKGNFPGRFSGRQFSNSRSEMNVSTLELGDSALYLCASRTGQTKMNTEAFFGQGTRLTVV.

The V call is TRBV6-5, the J call TRBJ2-7; 9 bases are a match to TRBD2. With V trimmed by 4 bases and J by 8 bases, 12 bases remained unmatched. The CDR3 sequence is 15 residues long. Germline V gene lookup returns CDR1 MNHEY and CDR2 SVGAGI. The CDR3 spells CASSSRAGGSGQQYF. The CDR3 DNA reads TGTGCCAGCAGTTCCAGAGCGGGAGGTTCTGGTCAGCAGTACTTC.

The chain joins TRBV11-2 to TRBJ2-1; 11 nucleotides agree with TRBD2. V trimming: 0 bases; J trimming: 8 bases; junction bases outside the gene matches: 9. Germline CDR1 reads SGHAT; CDR2 reads FQNNGV. There are 17 residues in the CDR3. The CDR3 region has the DNA TGTGCCAGCAGCTTAGAGGGACTAGCGGCAAGCGGGGATGAGCAGTTCTTC. This sequence encodes CASSLEGLAASGDEQFF.

The chain has TRBV18 and TRBJ1-1, with D perhaps matching TRBD1 (5 bases). This CDR3 comprises 16 residues. In germline, CDR1 is KGHSH, CDR2 LQKENI. Trimming took 1 base from V and 4 from J, leaving 16 bases between them. The CDR3 is CASSPQERKGLTEAFF. CDR3 in DNA: TGTGCCAGCTCACCACAGGAACGAAAGGGGCTCACTGAAGCTTTCTTT.

This sequence joins TRBV4-1 and TRBJ2-1; TRBD2 agrees at 14 bases. Germline CDR1 is MGHRA and CDR2 is YSYEKL. The CDR3 spans 15 residues. Trimming at V came to 3 bases and at J to 6 bases, leaving 1 base not matched to a gene. CDR3 sequence: CASSQTSGRANEQFF. The CDR3 bases are TGCGCCAGCAGCCAGACTAGCGGGAGGGCCAATGAGCAGTTCTTC.

The gene calls are TRBV6-1 and TRBJ1-5; D remains unclear. This CDR3 has 15 amino acids. Germline values: CDR1 MNHNS, CDR2 SASEGT. Trimming took off 3 bases at V and 2 bases at J, with 11 bases between the two ends. CDR3 protein: CASSDTGGGNQPQHF. In DNA, the CDR3 is TGTGCCAGCAGTGACACTGGTGGTGGCAATCAGCCCCAGCATTTT.

The chain couples TRBV6-6 to TRBJ1-5; 7 bases map to TRBD1. From germline, CDR1 is MNHNY and CDR2 SVGAGI (reference sequence). V dropped 8 bases and J dropped 6; count of bases not matched to a gene: 10. The CDR3 extends over 14 amino acids. CDR3 DNA sequence: TGTGCCAGCGGACTACAGGGGTCGGCTCAGCCCCAGCATTTT. Translated: CASGLQGSAQPQHF.

The chain uses TRBV5-6 and TRBJ1-2, with 12 bases identical to TRBD1. From germline, CDR1 is SGHDT and CDR2 YYEEEE. CDR3 length: 14 residues. The J segment lost 8 bases and the V segment lost 5 bases, leaving 7 bases of the junction unmatched. In DNA form, the CDR3 reads TGTGCCAGCAGGATGGGACAGGGGGCAAGGGGCTACACCTTC. Its translation is CASRMGQGARGYTF. The variable domain in full, completed from reference TRBV5-6 and TRBJ1-2, reads DAGVTQSPTHLIKTRGQQVTLRCSPKSGHDTVSWYQQALGQGPQFIFQYYEEEERQRGNFPDRFSGHQFPNYSSELNVNALLLGDSALYLCASRMGQGARGYTFGSGTRLTVV.

The rearrangement links TRBV5-5 to TRBJ2-1; TRBD2 matches at 11 bases. J was trimmed by 7 bases and V by 5 bases; bases with no gene match: 11. CDR1 is SGHKS and CDR2 is YYEKEE in the germline V gene (reference sequence). This CDR3 has 16 amino acids. CDR3 nucleotide sequence: TGTGCCAGCAGTATAGCGGGAGGGCTGGGAGTGAATGAGCAGTTCTTC. Protein sequence: CASSIAGGLGVNEQFF.

The V and J genes are TRBV19 and TRBJ2-7, with 7 bases aligning to TRBD1. Germline assignment: CDR1 LNHDA and CDR2 SQIVND (reference sequence). J was trimmed by 12 bases and V by 5 bases; bases with no gene match: 13. This CDR3 has 13 amino acids. CDR3 region: CASSGLPQGIRYF. CDR3 in DNA: TGTGCCAGTAGTGGCCTCCCACAGGGGATTCGGTACTTC.

V gene TRBV19 combines with J gene TRBJ2-1; perhaps TRBD1 as D (5 bases). The CDR3 runs to 16 residues. CDR1 is LNHDA, CDR2 SQIVND, per germline (reference sequence). Trimming removed 4 bases from V and 6 bases from J, with 19 bases in between. Here the CDR3 reads CASSTGVQTASNEQFF. CDR3 coding DNA: TGTGCCAGTAGTACTGGGGTCCAGACAGCGAGCAATGAGCAGTTCTTC.

The CDR3 protein is CAWSVRLGAEAFF. CDR3 DNA: TGTGCCTGGAGTGTACGGCTGGGCGCTGAAGCTTTCTTT. The V gene is TRBV30, the J gene TRBJ1-1; D gene ambiguous. Germline V lookup: CDR1 GTSNPN, CDR2 SVGIG (reference sequence). This CDR3 comprises 13 residues. Trimming pared 0 bases from V and 6 bases from J, leaving 11 bases between. The full variable domain, its missing parts supplied by reference TRBV30 and TRBJ1-1, is SQTIHQWPATLVQPVGSPLSLECTVEGTSNPNLYWYRQAAGRGLQLLFYSVGIGQISSEVPQNLSASRPQDRQFILSSKKLLLSDSGFYLCAWSVRLGAEAFFGQGTRLTVV.

The chain joins TRBV29-1 to TRBJ1-2; D not certain. Germline loops: CDR1 SQVTM, CDR2 ANQGSEA. Trimming removed 6 bases at V and 13 bases at J, with 18 bases between. The CDR3 has 11 residues. The DNA of the CDR3 is TGCAGCGTCGGACTCGGACGACGAGCCACCTTC. It is translated as CSVGLGRRATF.

The chain links TRBV7-6 to TRBJ2-1; D is unclear. Trimming took 0 bases from V and 7 from J, leaving 7 bases between them. Germline V CDR1 and CDR2: SGHVS, FNYEAQ. The CDR3 contains 13 residues. CDR3 bases: TGTGCCAGCAGCTTAGCAGAGTGGAATGAGCAGTTCTTC. Protein sequence: CASSLAEWNEQFF.

The J gene is TRBJ1-2, the V gene TRBV6-1; weak D call: TRBD1 (5 bases). Trimming took 9 bases from V and 10 from J, leaving 24 bases between them. This CDR3 has 14 amino acids. The germline CDR1 and CDR2 sequences are MNHNS and SASEGT. This CDR3 is CASRQPGAISLYTF. Written as DNA, the CDR3 is TGTGCCAGTAGACAGCCGGGAGCCATCTCCCTCTACACCTTC.

The chain uses TRBV9 and TRBJ2-1; D possibly corresponds to TRBD2 (6 bases). The V and J ends lost 4 bases and 3 bases respectively, with 14 bases between them. The CDR3 totals 15 residues. The germline V gene has CDR1 SGDLS and CDR2 YYNGEE. The CDR3 loop reads CASSFEGSGYNEQFF. The CDR3 DNA follows: TGTGCCAGCAGCTTCGAGGGTAGCGGCTACAATGAGCAGTTCTTC.

The chain employs TRBV6-1 and TRBJ2-7; TRBD1 is a possible D gene (6 bases). Germline lookup yields CDR1 MNHNS and CDR2 SASEGT. Trimming pared 5 bases from V and 3 bases from J, leaving 11 bases between. CDR3 length equals 13 residues. CDR3 sequence (DNA): TGTGCCAGCAGTAACAGGGATCTCTACGAGCAGTACTTC. This gives the protein CASSNRDLYEQYF.

The chain carries TRBV2 and TRBJ2-5; unclear D gene. Looked up from germline, CDR1 is SNHLY and CDR2 is FYNNEI. The CDR3 is 16 residues long. V lost 2 bases, J lost 4 bases, and 17 bases lay in between. CDR3 amino acids: CASSEFAAALGETQYF. The CDR3 region has the DNA TGTGCCAGCAGTGAATTCGCGGCCGCCCTGGGAGAGACCCAGTACTTC.

The V gene is TRBV2, the J gene TRBJ1-1; D not resolved. Trimming stripped 7 bases from V and 0 bases from J, with 9 bases between. Germline V gives CDR1 SNHLY, CDR2 FYNNEI. The CDR3 is made up of 13 amino acids. DNA for the CDR3: TGTGCCAGCACCCCCGGAGTGAACACTGAAGCTTTCTTT. This sequence encodes CASTPGVNTEAFF.

The gene calls are TRBV19 and TRBJ2-1; D is uncertain. The ends were cut back, 2 bases at V and 1 base at J, with 9 bases in the middle. The CDR3 has 15 amino acids. Germline lookup yields CDR1 LNHDA and CDR2 SQIVND (reference sequence). The CDR3 nucleotides read TGTGCCAGTAGTATAAGACACCAATCCTACAATGAGCAGTTCTTC. It encodes CASSIRHQSYNEQFF.

The chain employs TRBV6-5 and TRBJ2-6; D might be TRBD1 (5 bases). The V gene lost 0 bases and the J gene lost 4 bases, with 10 bases spanning the gap. CDR1 is MNHEY and CDR2 is SVGAGI in the germline V gene. This CDR3 contains 16 residues. CDR3 DNA: TGTGCCAGCAGTTACTCCCCTCGGACAGGGGCCAACGTCCTGACTTTC. Amino acids: CASSYSPRTGANVLTF.

The rearrangement joins TRBV9 to TRBJ1-2; TRBD1 is a possible D gene (6 bases). Germline loops: CDR1 SGDLS, CDR2 YYNGEE. The V end was cut by 4 bases, the J end by 5 bases, with 15 bases between. CDR3 size: 14 residues. The chain's CDR3 is CASSPGQSTYGYTF. Written as DNA, the CDR3 is TGTGCCAGCAGCCCCGGACAGTCGACTTATGGCTACACCTTC.

This rearrangement joins TRBV6-4 to TRBJ2-1; TRBD1 might be the D (6 bases). V was trimmed by 2 bases and J by 9 bases, leaving 17 bases between them. This CDR3 region has 15 residues. Germline V lookup: CDR1 MRHNA, CDR2 SNTAGT. In DNA, the CDR3 is TGTGCCAGCAGTGACAAGGCAGGGGATTTGGTTGAGCAGTTCTTC. It specifies CASSDKAGDLVEQFF.

V gene TRBV6-5 combines with J gene TRBJ1-2; no definite D call. Per the germline V gene, CDR1 is MNHEY and CDR2 is SVGAGI. This CDR3 is built from 11 residues. V shed 8 bases and J shed 3 bases, with 7 bases lying between them. The CDR3 is CASGTDYGYTF. In nucleotides, the CDR3 is TGTGCCAGCGGCACAGACTATGGCTACACCTTC.

The rearrangement uses TRBV5-1 and TRBJ1-1; TRBD1 is a possible D gene (6 bases). The germline V gene encodes CDR1 SGHRS and CDR2 YFSETQ. Trimming took 2 bases from V and 0 from J, leaving 20 bases between them. There are 18 residues in the CDR3. CDR3 nucleotide sequence: TGCGCCAGCAGCTTCCGTCTTCGGCAGGGGTCCATGAACACTGAAGCTTTCTTT. It codes for CASSFRLRQGSMNTEAFF.